Shown below are 7 T cell receptor beta chains from a single sample sequenced in a study of blood T cell repertoires in COVID-19. Profiled with immunoSEQ multiplex PCR; TCRdb holds only in-frame clones, not every one. The sample holds 300,000 to 350,000 clones, about nine tenths seen once. Input material: peripheral blood. The receptors derive from a woman aged 55 to 70 with COVID-19, enrolled during active disease.

The rearrangement links TRBV28 to TRBJ1-5; TRBD1 is a possible D gene (6 bases). The CDR3 totals 12 residues. Germline values: CDR1 MDHEN, CDR2 SYDVKM. Between the trimmed V and J ends, which lost 6 bases and 4 bases, there was a span of 7 bases. The CDR3 DNA reads as TGTGCCAGCAGAGGACAGAATCAGCCCCAGCATTTT. It encodes CASRGQNQPQHF.

The CDR3 DNA sequence: TGTGCCAGCTCACCACCGACAGAGACCTACAATGAGCAGTTCTTC. Amino acid sequence: CASSPPTETYNEQFF. The chain employs TRBV18 and TRBJ2-1, with D possibly being TRBD1 (5 bases). Germline V gives CDR1 KGHSH, CDR2 LQKENI. CDR3 length equals 15 residues. Between the trimmed V and J ends, which lost 0 bases and 2 bases, there was a span of 8 bases.

The chain is built from TRBV14 and TRBJ2-7, with D perhaps TRBD1 (5 bases). Germline CDR1 is SGHDN and CDR2 is FVKESK. V shed 4 bases and J shed 4 bases, with 8 bases lying between them. This CDR3 has 12 amino acids. CDR3 DNA sequence: TGTGCCAGCAGCCGGGGCAGGTACGAGCAGTACTTC. Its protein product is CASSRGRYEQYF.

This clone has only one observation. V is TRBV3-1 (or the pseudogene TRBV3-2) and J is TRBJ1-1; D perhaps matches TRBD1 (6 bases). The CDR3 totals 14 residues. Germline CDR1 and CDR2: LGHDT and YNNKEL (reference sequence). V dropped 8 bases and J dropped 0 bases, with 13 bases sitting between them. The CDR3, as DNA: TGTGCCAGCGTTAAAGGGGGATTGAACACTGAAGCTTTCTTT. Translating it yields CASVKGGLNTEAFF.

The chain is built from TRBV2 and TRBJ1-2, with D perhaps matching TRBD1 (6 bases). This CDR3 contains 13 residues. Germline CDR1 SNHLY, CDR2 FYNNEI. V was pared by 6 bases and J by 8 bases, with 16 bases between. DNA for the CDR3: TGTGCCAGCAGCCAGGGGTCGGGGAGCGGCTACACCTTC. Translating gives CASSQGSGSGYTF.

This CDR3 is CASSRAGDTQYF. CDR3 nucleotides: TGCGCCAGCAGCCGCGCAGGGGATACGCAGTATTTT. This chain uses TRBV5-1 with TRBJ2-3; TRBD1 is a possible D gene (5 bases). The CDR3 is made up of 12 amino acids. The V gene lost 4 bases and the J gene lost 6 bases, with 9 bases spanning the gap. Germline V gene lookup returns CDR1 SGHRS and CDR2 YFSETQ.

The chain links TRBV27 to TRBJ1-5; D might be TRBD1 (6 bases). V shed 5 bases and J shed 0 bases, with 14 bases lying between them. Germline V gives CDR1 MNHEY, CDR2 SMNVEV (reference sequence). The CDR3 is made up of 16 amino acids. This CDR3 reads CASSPRTVDSNQPQHF. DNA of the CDR3: TGTGCCAGCAGTCCTCGGACAGTCGATAGCAATCAGCCCCAGCATTTT.